This T cell receptor (beta chain) was identified in a study of T cells in Graves' hyperthyroidism and ophthalmopathy. The investigators amplified TCR beta CDR3 regions from RNA transcripts. HTBI primers drove first-round RT-PCR of the TCR CDR3. TCRdb redid the calling of the multiplex PCR reads with MiXCR, one entry per CDR3 protein. The profile shows over 550,000 distinct CDR3 sequences, approximately 15% of them singletons. In its sample, this clonotype was seen many times. V shed 2 bases and J shed 1 base, with 11 bases lying between them. CDR3 length equals 15 residues. The germline V gene has CDR1 SGHTA and CDR2 FQGNSA.

The clonotype comes from a woman younger than 30 with Graves' hyperthyroidism. What was sequenced was blood. The V call is TRBV7-2, the J call TRBJ2-5; unclear D gene. CDR3 bases: TGTGCCAGCAGCTTAATGCTCTTGGGCCAAGAGACCCAGTACTTC. It encodes CASSLMLLGQETQYF. Full variable domain (rest looked up from reference TRBV7-2 and TRBJ2-5): GAGVSQSPSNKVTEKGKDVELRCDPISGHTALYWYRQSLGQGLEFLIYFQGNSAPDKSGLPSDRFSAERTGGSVSTLTIQRTQQEDSAVYLCASSLMLLGQETQYFGPGTRLLVL.